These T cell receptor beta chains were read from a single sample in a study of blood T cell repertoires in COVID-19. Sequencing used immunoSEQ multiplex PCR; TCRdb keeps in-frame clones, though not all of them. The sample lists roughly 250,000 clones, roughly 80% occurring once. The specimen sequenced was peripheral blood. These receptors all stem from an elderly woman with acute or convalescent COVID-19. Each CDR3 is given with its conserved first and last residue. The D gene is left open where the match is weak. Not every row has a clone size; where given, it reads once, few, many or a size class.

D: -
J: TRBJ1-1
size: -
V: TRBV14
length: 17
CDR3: CASSRLAGFGLGTEAFF
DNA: TGTGCCAGCAGCCGCTTGGCGGGATTCGGGTTGGGCACTGAAGCTTTCTTT

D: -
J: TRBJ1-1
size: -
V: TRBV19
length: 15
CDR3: CASSIPGVAVTEAFF
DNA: TGTGCCAGTAGTATTCCAGGGGTGGCGGTCACTGAAGCTTTCTTT

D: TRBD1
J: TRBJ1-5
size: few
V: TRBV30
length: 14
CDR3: CAWSAGQPNQPQHF
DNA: TGTGCCTGGAGCGCGGGACAGCCCAATCAGCCCCAGCATTTT

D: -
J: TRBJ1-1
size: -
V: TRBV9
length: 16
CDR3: CASSVAPQGPATEAFF
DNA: TGTGCCAGCAGCGTAGCTCCCCAGGGGCCGGCCACTGAAGCTTTCTTT

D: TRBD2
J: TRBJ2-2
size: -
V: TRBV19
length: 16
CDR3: CASSITSGGYTGELFF
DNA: TGTGCCAGTAGTATAACTAGCGGGGGTTACACCGGGGAGCTGTTTTTT

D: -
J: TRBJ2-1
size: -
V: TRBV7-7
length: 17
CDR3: CASSRYGAPSSYNEQFF
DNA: TGTGCTAGCAGCCGATACGGAGCCCCGAGCTCCTACAATGAGCAGTTCTTC

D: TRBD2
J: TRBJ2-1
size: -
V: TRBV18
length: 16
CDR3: CASSPNSGGFAGEQFF
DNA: TGTGCCAGCTCACCAAATAGCGGGGGCTTTGCAGGGGAGCAGTTCTTC

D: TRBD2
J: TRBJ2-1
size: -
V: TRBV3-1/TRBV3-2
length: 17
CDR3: CASSQKLAGALGNEQFF
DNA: TGTGCCAGCAGCCAAAAATTAGCGGGGGCACTTGGGAATGAGCAGTTCTTC

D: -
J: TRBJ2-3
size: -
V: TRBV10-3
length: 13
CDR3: CAISSAGTDTQYF
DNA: TGTGCCATCTCTTCGGCGGGCACAGATACGCAGTATTTT

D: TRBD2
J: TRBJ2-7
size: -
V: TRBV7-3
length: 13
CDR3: CASSLTAGSEQYF
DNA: TGTGCCAGCAGCTTAACAGCGGGGTCCGAGCAGTACTTC

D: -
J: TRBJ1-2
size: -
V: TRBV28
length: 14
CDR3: CASSPPPANYGYTF
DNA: TGTGCCAGCAGTCCCCCGCCGGCTAACTATGGCTACACCTTC

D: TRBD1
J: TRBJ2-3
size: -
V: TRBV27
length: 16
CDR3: CASSPLPGQGTDTQYF
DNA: TGTGCCAGCAGTCCTCTTCCGGGACAGGGGACAGATACGCAGTATTTT

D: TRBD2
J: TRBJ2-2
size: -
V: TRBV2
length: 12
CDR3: CASAGDTGELFF
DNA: TGTGCCAGTGCGGGAGACACCGGGGAGCTGTTTTTT

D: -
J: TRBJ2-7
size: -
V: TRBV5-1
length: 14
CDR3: CASSDTGSSYEQYF
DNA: TGCGCCAGCAGCGATACAGGGAGCTCCTACGAGCAGTACTTC

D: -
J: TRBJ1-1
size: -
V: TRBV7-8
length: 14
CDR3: CASSLLLGGTEAFF
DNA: TGTGCCAGCAGCTTACTGTTGGGCGGGACTGAAGCTTTCTTT